This record looks at one T cell receptor (beta chain) sequence and its context. The antigen is undetermined. The CDR3 is 13 amino acids. V was pared by 4 bases and J by 2 bases, with 9 bases between. Germline lookup yields CDR1 SGHNT and CDR2 YYREEE (reference sequence). This sample was taken from a study of OX40 agonist ivuxolimab in advanced cancers. Whole-study results and caveats: The antigen specificity of the peripheral T cells (those that were expanded) was not determined. It was also the case that some nonresponders had low normalized T-cell clonal expansion.

Only in-frame clones appear in the TCRdb table, and some are missing; sequencing was by immunoSEQ multiplex PCR. Among about 64,000 clones listed, 84% were seen once. The input for sequencing was CD4+ or CD8+ T cells sorted from blood, taken in a trial of the OX40 agonist ivuxolimab. The rearrangement uses TRBV5-4 and TRBJ1-2, with a weak D call TRBD1 (6 bases). This TCR was recovered from an adult with an advanced solid tumor such as melanoma, head and neck, liver or kidney cancer. The CDR3 coding sequence is TGTGCCAGCAGCGCCCAGGGGAACTATGGCTACACCTTC. This gives the protein CASSAQGNYGYTF.